This T cell receptor beta chain was observed in a study of beta chain features in type 1 diabetes. The investigators reverse transcribed all of the isolated RNA, so they sequenced expressed TCRB transcripts. Some clones are missing from TCRdb's copy, which holds only in-frame ones; the method was immunoSEQ multiplex PCR. The sample consists of under 900,000 clones, around a sixth of them appearing once. Source material: naive CD4+ T cells from blood. The origin of this receptor is a woman aged 18-29 years in good health.

In nucleotides, the CDR3 is TGTGCCAGCAGACGGGACGGGGTCACTGAAGCTTTCTTT. As protein: CASRRDGVTEAFF. The gene calls are TRBV6-5 and TRBJ1-1, with TRBD1 as a possible D gene (5 bases). V was pared by 6 bases and J by 4 bases, with 12 bases between. CDR3 length: 13 amino acids. In germline, CDR1 is MNHEY, CDR2 SVGAGI.